Below are 22 T cell receptor beta chains sequenced from a single sample in a study of blood T cell repertoires in COVID-19. Generated by immunoSEQ multiplex PCR, the TCRdb table keeps only in-frame clones and is missing some. Altogether around 130,000 clones are present, 88% being singletons, with the ten largest covering 2.5% to 3%. Sequenced material: peripheral blood. These receptors originate from a human donor with COVID-19, enrolled during active disease. The donor label of this sample is uncertain.

The rearrangement joins TRBV6-5 to TRBJ1-1, with TRBD1 as a possible D gene (6 bases). The ends were cut back, 6 bases at V and 1 base at J, with 12 bases in the middle. Per germline, CDR1 MNHEY and CDR2 SVGAGI. The CDR3 totals 14 residues. The CDR3 region has the DNA TGTGCCAGCAGCCTCTGGGACAAGAACACTGAAGCTTTCTTT. This translates into CASSLWDKNTEAFF.

The chain carries TRBV9 and TRBJ1-6; 12 nucleotides align to TRBD1. Trimming removed 4 bases from V and 9 bases from J; junction bases left unmatched: 8. The CDR3 is 16 residues long. Germline V gene sequence: CDR1 SGDLS, CDR2 YYNGEE. In DNA form, the CDR3 reads TGTGCCAGCAGCAACTCCGGGGGACAGGGGGCTTCACCCCTCCACTTT. This translates into CASSNSGGQGASPLHF.

This clone has only a few counts. CDR3 DNA: TGCGCCAGCAGCATACAGGGAAATGAGCAGTTCTTC. This codes for CASSIQGNEQFF. This chain joins TRBV5-1 and TRBJ2-1; possibly TRBD1 for D (6 bases). With 4 bases removed from V and 7 bases from J, the gap between germline ends came to 9 bases. This CDR3 has 12 amino acids. Germline loops: CDR1 SGHRS, CDR2 YFSETQ.

Written as DNA, the CDR3 is TGCGCCAGCAGCCCTCTACCTGACAGGGCGTCCGAGCAGTACTTC. This encodes CASSPLPDRASEQYF. This sequence joins TRBV5-1 and TRBJ2-7, with 7 nucleotides matching TRBD1. Germline V lookup: CDR1 SGHRS, CDR2 YFSETQ. Trimming cost V 4 bases and J 6 bases; bases outside gene matches: 13. The CDR3 runs to 15 residues.

This chain connects TRBV29-1 to TRBJ1-1; 11 bases are shared with TRBD1. Germline CDR1 is SQVTM and CDR2 is ANQGSEA. The V segment lost 1 base and the J segment 0 bases; nucleotides outside the gene matches: 10. The CDR3 sequence is 18 residues long. The CDR3 protein is CSVEGPGQGDVMNTEAFF. CDR3 DNA sequence: TGCAGCGTTGAAGGTCCGGGACAGGGGGATGTTATGAACACTGAAGCTTTCTTT.

This clone was recorded once. The CDR3 DNA sequence: TGTGCCAGCAGGGGGCAGGGCTACACCTTC. This gives the protein CASRGQGYTF. The chain uses TRBV6-6 and TRBJ1-2; TRBD1 is a possible D gene (5 bases). V lost 6 bases to trimming and J lost 8 bases, with 7 bases between them. The CDR3 is made up of 10 amino acids. CDR1 and CDR2 from the germline V gene are MNHNY and SVGAGI (reference sequence).

A single count supports this clone. This rearrangement joins TRBV18 to TRBJ1-3; TRBD1 matches 8 bases. Germline-derived CDR1 and CDR2 are KGHSH and LQKENI. J gave up 2 bases and V 2 bases, and 2 bases lay outside the gene matches. The CDR3 is made up of 15 amino acids. The CDR3 sequence is CASSPRTGTGNTIYF. DNA for the CDR3: TGTGCCAGCTCACCAAGGACAGGGACTGGAAACACCATATATTTT.

The chain couples TRBV7-3 to TRBJ2-5; the D is unclear. Germline V gene lookup returns CDR1 SGHTA and CDR2 FQGTGA. Trimming shortened V by 4 bases and J by 4 bases, and 22 bases separated the two germline ends. CDR3 length: 17 residues. The CDR3 loop reads CASSSKAANSVGETQYF. CDR3 DNA: TGTGCCAGCAGCTCAAAGGCCGCGAACAGTGTAGGAGAGACCCAGTACTTC.

Only one count was recorded for this clone. This chain connects TRBV5-1 to TRBJ2-7; TRBD2 aligns across 9 bases. The V and J ends lost 0 bases and 0 bases, in that order; junction bases with no gene match: 1. From germline, CDR1 is SGHRS and CDR2 YFSETQ. The length of the CDR3 is 15 residues. The CDR3 loop is CASSLGLADSYEQYF. The CDR3 coding sequence is TGCGCCAGCAGCTTGGGACTAGCGGACTCCTACGAGCAGTACTTC.

This rearrangement joins TRBV18 to TRBJ1-1; 7 bases fit TRBD1. Trimming took 6 bases from V and 1 from J; bases not matched to a gene: 14. Germline values: CDR1 KGHSH, CDR2 LQKENI. The CDR3 is 17 residues long. The CDR3: CASSPGRDSRENTEAFF. Written as DNA, the CDR3 is TGTGCCAGCTCCCCCGGGAGGGACAGCCGAGAGAACACTGAAGCTTTCTTT.

The chain has TRBV18 and TRBJ1-5, with D possibly TRBD1 on 6 matching bases. V was pared by 6 bases and J by 6 bases, with 18 bases between. This CDR3 is built from 15 residues. Per germline, CDR1 KGHSH and CDR2 LQKENI. The CDR3 DNA reads as TGTGCCAGCTCCCCCAGGGGTAACAACGCTCAGCCCCAGCATTTT. Protein sequence: CASSPRGNNAQPQHF.

V gene TRBV3-1 (or the pseudogene TRBV3-2) combines with J gene TRBJ1-1, with 9 bases fitting TRBD1. Trimming cost V 0 bases and J 10 bases; bases outside gene matches: 12. The CDR3 extends over 16 amino acids. Germline loops: CDR1 LGHDT, CDR2 YNNKEL (reference sequence). CDR3 coding DNA: TGTGCCAGCAGCCAAGAGTTTCGGGACAGGGTGGAAAGAGCTTTCTTT. Translation gives CASSQEFRDRVERAFF.

The chain combines TRBV10-1 with TRBJ2-7; 9 bases line up with TRBD2. The V gene's germline CDR1 is WNHNN and CDR2 SYGVQD (reference sequence). The CDR3 has 23 residues. J was trimmed by 1 base and V by 7 bases; bases with no gene match: 32. Written as DNA, the CDR3 is TGCGCCAGCACCGACCGAAGTGGGACGGGTCCGGAAGCGGGAGGATCAGTGTCCTACGAGCAGTACTTC. The encoded protein is CASTDRSGTGPEAGGSVSYEQYF.

This CDR3 reads CSVVGGTEAFF. The CDR3 nucleotides read TGCAGCGTTGTGGGGGGCACTGAAGCTTTCTTT. V and J are TRBV29-1 and TRBJ1-1; TRBD1 is a possible D gene (5 bases). The germline V gene encodes CDR1 SQVTM and CDR2 ANQGSEA. V was pared by 4 bases and J by 4 bases, with 7 bases between. There are 11 residues in the CDR3.

The chain employs TRBV18 and TRBJ1-1, with D unresolved. V lost 3 bases and J lost 0, with 8 bases in between. The length of the CDR3 is 14 residues. Per the germline V gene, CDR1 is KGHSH and CDR2 is LQKENI. The CDR3 coding sequence is TGTGCCAGCTCACCCGAAGCCCTGAACACTGAAGCTTTCTTT. Translation: CASSPEALNTEAFF.

V usage is TRBV2 and J usage is TRBJ2-2; D might be TRBD1 (6 bases). Germline-derived CDR1 and CDR2 are SNHLY and FYNNEI. V was clipped by 6 bases and J by 4 bases, with 12 bases between them. The CDR3 has 14 amino acids. In DNA, the CDR3 is TGTGCCAGCAGGGAACAGGGCGGCACCGGGGAGCTGTTTTTT. It is translated as CASREQGGTGELFF.

This clone turned up a few times. The chain recombines TRBV5-1 with TRBJ1-4, with 8 bases matching TRBD1. V lost 4 bases and J lost 7; bases outside the gene matches: 6. Germline CDR1 SGHRS, CDR2 YFSETQ. The CDR3 contains 14 residues. The CDR3 protein is CASSVDRGGEKLFF. The CDR3 DNA is TGCGCCAGCAGCGTCGACAGGGGCGGTGAAAAACTGTTTTTT.

The V gene is TRBV5-1, the J gene TRBJ2-3; the match to TRBD2 covers 7 bases. Trimming at V came to 0 bases and at J to 2 bases, leaving 3 bases not matched to a gene. Germline V gene lookup returns CDR1 SGHRS and CDR2 YFSETQ. The CDR3 spans 15 residues. The DNA for the CDR3 is TGCGCCAGCAGCTTGGTTGCGGGGGTCACAGATACGCAGTATTTT. As protein: CASSLVAGVTDTQYF.

This chain links TRBV6-1 with TRBJ2-1, with 7 nucleotides matching TRBD2. This CDR3 comprises 13 residues. Germline-derived CDR1 and CDR2 are MNHNS and SASEGT. Trimming at V came to 2 bases and at J to 16 bases, leaving 11 bases not matched to a gene. The CDR3 reads CASSEIGRGVCFF. The CDR3 DNA sequence: TGTGCCAGCAGTGAAATCGGACGGGGGGTTTGTTTCTTC.

The chain recombines TRBV2 with TRBJ1-1; D uncertain. V lost 3 bases, J lost 10 bases, and 12 bases lay in between. The CDR3 totals 12 residues. Looked up from germline, CDR1 is SNHLY and CDR2 is FYNNEI. The CDR3 loop is CASSDPGQRAFF. The CDR3 DNA reads as TGTGCCAGCAGTGACCCTGGGCAAAGAGCTTTCTTT.

This sequence joins TRBV5-1 and TRBJ2-7, with 9 bases identical to TRBD1. Per the germline V gene, CDR1 is SGHRS and CDR2 is YFSETQ. V gave up 5 bases and J gave up 6 bases; unmatched junction bases: 9. The CDR3 runs 14 residues. CDR3 nucleotide sequence: TGCGCCAGCAGTACGGGACAGGGCCGTTCCGAGCAGTACTTC. It specifies CASSTGQGRSEQYF.

The chain couples TRBV6-5 to TRBJ2-3, with 10 bases fitting TRBD2. This CDR3 region has 15 residues. CDR1 is MNHEY and CDR2 is SVGAGI in the germline V gene. With V trimmed by 6 bases and J by 2 bases, 5 bases remained unmatched. In nucleotides, the CDR3 is TGTGCCAGCAGCGTTAGCGGGGGGTACACAGATACGCAGTATTTT. Protein product: CASSVSGGYTDTQYF.